What follows are 32 T cell receptor beta chains derived from one specimen sequenced in a study of cytomegalovirus exposure and HLA in healthy donors (dated by TCRdb to about 2017). Libraries were built with the immunoSEQ multiplex PCR assay. For the multiplex PCR, a mixture combining 60 forward primers for TCR Vbeta segments and 13 reverse primers for TCR Jbeta segments was used. The table comes from immuneACCESS by way of TCRdb, which keeps in-frame sequences with V and J called. Part of the clones is missing from these tables; in studies checked, under half for an unresolved V gene and the rest for unknown reasons. In all, the sample holds some 91,000 clones, and over 65% of those were seen once. Of the sample, about 3.3% is held by the ten largest clones. The sample taken for sequencing was PBMCs. Source of these receptors: a middle-aged man in good health and CMV-seronegative.

The rearrangement uses TRBV5-4 and TRBJ1-4; possibly TRBD1 for D (5 bases). This CDR3 has 15 amino acids. V gave up 5 bases and J gave up 0 bases, with 11 bases separating them. CDR1 and CDR2 (germline): SGHNT, YYREEE (reference sequence). The CDR3 here is CASRDGGATNEKLFF. DNA of the CDR3: TGTGCCAGCAGGGATGGAGGGGCAACTAATGAAAAACTGTTTTTT.

V gene TRBV10-3 combines with J gene TRBJ2-3; 8 bases fit TRBD2. The CDR3 length is 13 residues. Trimming took 10 bases from V and 3 from J; bases not matched to a gene: 6. Germline V CDR1 and CDR2: ENHRY, SYGVKD. The CDR3 reads CASSSGQTDTQYF. The CDR3 region has the DNA TGTGCCAGCTCTAGCGGGCAGACAGATACGCAGTATTTT.

The gene calls are TRBV5-1 and TRBJ2-5, with 8 positions matching TRBD1. CDR3 length: 14 residues. V lost 5 bases and J lost 4; bases outside the gene matches: 7. From germline, CDR1 is SGHRS and CDR2 YFSETQ. The CDR3 DNA follows: TGCGCCAGCAGACCCGACAGGGGTGGAGAGACCCAGTACTTC. It encodes CASRPDRGGETQYF.

The gene calls are TRBV12-5 and TRBJ1-2; possible D gene TRBD1, 5 bases. Per germline, CDR1 LGHNT and CDR2 FRNRAP. The ends were cut back, 7 bases at V and 0 bases at J, with 12 bases in the middle. The CDR3 is made up of 14 amino acids. CDR3 in amino acids: CASAPGGSNYGYTF. For the CDR3, the DNA is TGTGCTAGTGCCCCCGGGGGATCTAACTATGGCTACACCTTC. The variable domain in full, completed from reference TRBV12-5 and TRBJ1-2, reads DARVTQTPRHKVTEMGQEVTMRCQPILGHNTVFWYRQTMMQGLELLAYFRNRAPLDDSGMPKDRFSAEMPDATLATLKIQPSEPRDSAVYFCASAPGGSNYGYTFGSGTRLTVV.

V is TRBV28 and J is TRBJ1-2, with 8 bases lining up with TRBD1. The length of the CDR3 is 16 residues. With V trimmed by 2 bases and J by 4 bases, 9 bases remained unmatched. Germline V lookup: CDR1 MDHEN, CDR2 SYDVKM. The CDR3 here is CASSLGGTGDLYGYTF. The DNA of the CDR3 is TGTGCCAGCAGTTTAGGGGGGACAGGTGATCTCTATGGCTACACCTTC.

This clone came up a few times. The chain is built from TRBV6-5 and TRBJ2-1, with 9 positions matching TRBD2. Losses at the gene ends were 8 bases for V and 10 bases for J; bases not matched to a gene: 6. Germline loops: CDR1 MNHEY, CDR2 SVGAGI. The CDR3 runs to 12 residues. DNA of the CDR3: TGTGCCAGCGGAGTAGCGGGGGCGGAGCAGTTCTTC. This codes for CASGVAGAEQFF.

The chain carries TRBV6-4 and TRBJ2-2, with D tentatively TRBD2 (5 bases). Between the trimmed V and J ends, which lost 0 bases and 2 bases, there was a span of 7 bases. There are 15 residues in the CDR3. Per the germline V gene, CDR1 is MRHNA and CDR2 is SNTAGT. The CDR3 is CASSDSEANTGELFF. CDR3 DNA sequence: TGTGCCAGCAGTGACTCGGAGGCTAACACCGGGGAGCTGTTTTTT.

The chain has TRBV9 and TRBJ1-2; TRBD1 matches at 7 bases. CDR3 size: 14 residues. The trim removed 2 bases at V and 4 bases at J, leaving 5 bases unmatched. Germline V gene data show CDR1 as SGDLS and CDR2 as YYNGEE. The CDR3 DNA follows: TGTGCCAGCAGCGTCAGACAGGGTATCTATGGCTACACCTTC. It translates to CASSVRQGIYGYTF.

This chain uses TRBV7-6 with TRBJ2-1; 15 positions match TRBD2. This CDR3 spans 18 amino acids. With V trimmed by 3 bases and J by 0 bases, 3 bases remained unmatched. CDR1 SGHVS and CDR2 FNYEAQ come from the germline V gene. Written as DNA, the CDR3 is TGTGCCAGCAGCTTGGGGACTAGCGGGGGGACCTCCTACAATGAGCAGTTCTTC. This gives the protein CASSLGTSGGTSYNEQFF. The entire variable domain, with the rest obtained from reference TRBV7-6 and TRBJ2-1, is as follows: GAGVSQSPRYKVTKRGQDVALRCDPISGHVSLYWYRQALGQGPEFLTYFNYEAQQDKSGLPNDRFSAERPEGSISTLTIQRTEQRDSAMYRCASSLGTSGGTSYNEQFFGPGTRLTVL.

V is TRBV2 and J is TRBJ1-4; D is undetermined. The CDR3 is 14 residues long. Germline V gene data show CDR1 as SNHLY and CDR2 as FYNNEI. Trimming cost V 7 bases and J 8 bases, with 17 bases left between them. In nucleotides, the CDR3 is TGTGCCAGCATGGTCGGGAGAGGAAGGGAAAAACTGTTTTTT. Protein: CASMVGRGREKLFF.

The chain has TRBV19 and TRBJ1-5; D is possibly TRBD1 (6 bases). This CDR3 is built from 14 residues. Trimming left V 6 bases short and J 0 bases short, with 9 bases between. CDR1 LNHDA and CDR2 SQIVND come from the germline V gene (reference sequence). CDR3 amino acids: CASRNRDSNQPQHF. The CDR3 DNA is TGTGCCAGTAGGAACAGGGATAGCAATCAGCCCCAGCATTTT.

The rearrangement joins TRBV5-4 to TRBJ1-1; TRBD1 might be the D (6 bases). Per germline, CDR1 SGHNT and CDR2 YYREEE (reference sequence). The CDR3 has 13 residues. Trimming pared 4 bases from V and 5 bases from J, leaving 12 bases between. The CDR3 region has the DNA TGTGCCAGCAGCCTCCCGCAGGGGACTGAAGCTTTCTTT. Translated, it gives CASSLPQGTEAFF.

The rearrangement uses TRBV5-1 and TRBJ1-4, with D possibly being TRBD1 (6 bases). CDR1 and CDR2 (germline): SGHRS, YFSETQ. This CDR3 comprises 15 residues. The V and J ends lost 5 bases and 6 bases respectively, with 17 bases between them. The CDR3 DNA is TGCGCCAGCAGTCCTACAGGGAGAAGAGATGAAAAACTGTTTTTT. Translation gives CASSPTGRRDEKLFF.

The chain recombines TRBV11-2 with TRBJ2-5; tentative D call: TRBD1 (6 bases). Trimming took 1 base from V and 2 from J, leaving 11 bases between them. Germline CDR1 SGHAT, CDR2 FQNNGV. This CDR3 is built from 15 residues. CDR3 amino acids: CASSLVRGTQETQYF. DNA for the CDR3: TGTGCCAGCAGCTTAGTTCGTGGGACACAAGAGACCCAGTACTTC. The full variable domain, completed using reference TRBV11-2 and TRBJ2-5, is EAGVAQSPRYKIIEKRQSVAFWCNPISGHATLYWYQQILGQGPKLLIQFQNNGVVDDSQLPKDRFSAERLKGVDSTLKIQPAKLEDSAVYLCASSLVRGTQETQYFGPGTRLLVL.

The rearrangement joins TRBV9 to TRBJ2-7; D gene unclear. The CDR3 is 12 residues long. Germline assignment: CDR1 SGDLS and CDR2 YYNGEE. Trimming removed 2 bases from V and 5 bases from J, with 8 bases in between. CDR3 protein: CASSVTQNEQYF. For the CDR3, the DNA is TGTGCCAGCAGCGTGACACAGAACGAGCAGTACTTC.

V gene TRBV2 combines with J gene TRBJ2-1; 7 bases are shared with TRBD1. CDR3 length: 12 amino acids. Germline assignment: CDR1 SNHLY and CDR2 FYNNEI. J was trimmed by 8 bases and V by 6 bases; bases with no gene match: 4. The CDR3 DNA follows: TGTGCCAGCAGACAGGGGATCGATGAGCAGTTCTTC. Protein: CASRQGIDEQFF.

The chain is built from TRBV9 and TRBJ2-3; 10 nucleotides match TRBD1. The CDR3 has 16 residues. V was pared by 1 base and J by 0 bases, with 2 bases of the junction left unmatched. Germline CDR1 is SGDLS and CDR2 is YYNGEE. This chain's CDR3 is CASSVSGQGSTDTQYF. In DNA, the CDR3 is TGTGCCAGCAGCGTATCGGGACAGGGGAGCACAGATACGCAGTATTTT. The variable domain in full, with the rest retrieved from reference TRBV9 and TRBJ2-3, is DSGVTQTPKHLITATGQRVTLRCSPRSGDLSVYWYQQSLDQGLQFLIQYYNGEERAKGNILERFSAQQFPDLHSELNLSSLELGDSALYFCASSVSGQGSTDTQYFGPGTRLTVL.

V usage is TRBV21-1 and J usage is TRBJ1-5. TRBV21-1 is a listed pseudogene. The CDR3 spans 13 residues. CDR3: CASSKYSNQPQHF. The CDR3 DNA follows: TGTGCCAGCAGCAAATATAGTAATCAGCCCCAGCATTTT.

This clone has a single count. J is TRBJ2-1 and V is TRBV4-1; 10 positions agree with TRBD2. There are 16 residues in the CDR3. Germline CDR1 reads MGHRA; CDR2 reads YSYEKL. Trimming removed 4 bases from V and 2 bases from J; junction bases left unmatched: 5. The CDR3 is CASSRTLAGAYNEQFF. CDR3 sequence (DNA): TGCGCCAGCAGCCGAACTCTAGCGGGGGCCTACAATGAGCAGTTCTTC.

This chain connects TRBV6-6 to TRBJ1-1, with 9 bases lining up with TRBD1. Germline V gene lookup returns CDR1 MNHNY and CDR2 SVGAGI (reference sequence). Trimming cost V 6 bases and J 4 bases; bases outside gene matches: 3. The CDR3 extends over 13 amino acids. The CDR3 protein is CASSLDRGTEAFF. CDR3 nucleotides: TGTGCCAGCAGCCTGGACAGGGGCACTGAAGCTTTCTTT.

Only one count was recorded for this clone. The chain carries TRBV28 and TRBJ1-5; possible D gene TRBD1, 5 bases. Looked up from germline, CDR1 is MDHEN and CDR2 is SYDVKM. V dropped 5 bases and J dropped 2 bases, with 16 bases sitting between them. CDR3 length equals 16 residues. In nucleotides, the CDR3 is TGTGCCAGCAGTCGGCCAGGGTCATGGGGCAATCAGCCCCAGCATTTT. It yields the protein CASSRPGSWGNQPQHF.

This clone was seen a single time. The chain carries TRBV7-6 and TRBJ2-7; the D gene is possibly TRBD2 (5 bases). Looked up from germline, CDR1 is SGHVS and CDR2 is FNYEAQ. This CDR3 has 13 residues. The ends were cut back, 5 bases at V and 1 base at J, with 9 bases in the middle. The CDR3 loop reads CASSLEESYEQYF. The CDR3 DNA is TGTGCCAGCAGCCTGGAGGAATCCTACGAGCAGTACTTC.

The rearrangement links TRBV2 to TRBJ1-1, with 12 bases lining up with TRBD1. Germline V gives CDR1 SNHLY, CDR2 FYNNEI. The CDR3 runs 15 residues. The J segment lost 1 base and the V segment lost 6 bases, leaving 3 bases of the junction unmatched. CDR3 coding DNA: TGTGCCAGCAGGGGACAGGGGGCGAGGAACACTGAAGCTTTCTTT. This gives the protein CASRGQGARNTEAFF. The full variable domain, rest sourced from reference TRBV2 and TRBJ1-1, is EPEVTQTPSHQVTQMGQEVILRCVPISNHLYFYWYRQILGQKVEFLVSFYNNEISEKSEIFDDQFSVERPDGSNFTLKIRSTKLEDSAMYFCASRGQGARNTEAFFGQGTRLTVV.

The chain links TRBV2 to TRBJ1-1, with a tentative D call TRBD1 (5 bases). Germline V CDR1 and CDR2: SNHLY, FYNNEI. Trimming stripped 3 bases from V and 1 base from J, with 18 bases between. CDR3 length: 17 amino acids. The CDR3 DNA sequence: TGTGCCAGCAGTGAGAGGCAGGGAGGGATCGGGAACACTGAAGCTTTCTTT. Protein sequence: CASSERQGGIGNTEAFF.

For this clone: This same CDR3 is encoded by further DNA sequences in the sample. This rearrangement joins TRBV19 to TRBJ2-1; D perhaps matches TRBD2 (7 bases). The germline V gene encodes CDR1 LNHDA and CDR2 SQIVND (reference sequence). CDR3 length equals 14 residues. Trimming removed 4 bases at V and 2 bases at J, with 9 bases between. The CDR3 reads CASSRGGTYNEQFF. CDR3 nucleotides: TGTGCCAGTAGTAGGGGGGGCACCTACAATGAGCAGTTCTTC.

V gene TRBV7-2 combines with J gene TRBJ1-4, with 9 bases that match TRBD1. V dropped 5 bases and J dropped 0; count of bases not matched to a gene: 4. Germline-derived CDR1 and CDR2 are SGHTA and FQGNSA. This CDR3 is 16 amino acids long. The CDR3 loop reads CASSDGQGTTNEKLFF. The CDR3, as DNA: TGTGCCAGCAGCGACGGACAGGGGACAACTAATGAAAAACTGTTTTTT.

This clone was seen more than once but under ten times. The J gene is TRBJ2-2, the V gene TRBV6-6, with D possibly TRBD2 on 5 matching bases. The CDR3 is 15 amino acids. The V and J ends lost 6 bases and 2 bases respectively, with 13 bases between them. The V gene's germline CDR1 is MNHNY and CDR2 SVGAGI (reference sequence). This CDR3 reads CASRGGPINTGELFF. CDR3 coding DNA: TGTGCCAGCAGGGGCGGGCCCATCAACACCGGGGAGCTGTTTTTT.

The chain links TRBV5-1 to TRBJ2-5; 12 bases map to TRBD2. The CDR3 has 17 amino acids. Per germline, CDR1 SGHRS and CDR2 YFSETQ. V was clipped by 4 bases and J by 4 bases; unmatched bases: 11. CDR3 sequence reads: CASSPGASGGARETQYF. CDR3 in DNA: TGCGCCAGCAGCCCGGGTGCTAGCGGGGGGGCCAGAGAGACCCAGTACTTC.

The chain recombines TRBV28 with TRBJ2-2; 10 nucleotides line up with TRBD2. Trimming at V came to 2 bases and at J to 6 bases, leaving 3 bases not matched to a gene. Germline values: CDR1 MDHEN, CDR2 SYDVKM. The CDR3 covers 15 residues. The chain's CDR3 is CASSLLAGVSGELFF. The CDR3, as DNA: TGTGCCAGCAGTTTACTAGCGGGAGTTTCCGGGGAGCTGTTTTTT.

The V and J genes are TRBV6-6 and TRBJ2-1, with no clear D. V lost 4 bases to trimming and J lost 1 base, with 11 bases between them. This CDR3 spans 15 amino acids. Germline assignment: CDR1 MNHNY and CDR2 SVGAGI (reference sequence). The CDR3 DNA is TGTGCCAGCAGTTTAGCCGATGGATCCTACAATGAGCAGTTCTTC. Its protein product is CASSLADGSYNEQFF.

V and J are TRBV28 and TRBJ2-7; D call uncertain. Germline V lookup: CDR1 MDHEN, CDR2 SYDVKM. V was trimmed by 7 bases and J by 0 bases, leaving 7 bases between them. The length of the CDR3 is 12 residues. The CDR3 region has the DNA TGTGCCAGCACTGGGCGCTCCTACGAGCAGTACTTC. Encoded protein: CASTGRSYEQYF.

J is TRBJ1-1 and V is TRBV7-9; tentatively, D is TRBD1 (5 bases). The CDR3 runs to 15 residues. From germline, CDR1 is SEHNR and CDR2 FQNEAQ (reference sequence). V lost 3 bases, J lost 2 bases, and 13 bases lay in between. The CDR3 DNA reads as TGTGCCAGCAGCTTCTTCCCGGACACTAACACTGAAGCTTTCTTT. Protein product: CASSFFPDTNTEAFF. Based on the CDR3 plus reference TRBV7-9 and TRBJ1-1, the full variable domain is DTGVSQNPRHKITKRGQNVTFRCDPISEHNRLYWYRQTLGQGPEFLTYFQNEAQLEKSRLLSDRFSAERPKGSFSTLEIQRTEQGDSAMYLCASSFFPDTNTEAFFGQGTRLTVV.